The source of this T cell receptor beta chain is a study of shared clonotypes between healthy human individuals. Donors were healthy HIV-negative adults without recently reported acute infections or vaccinations. This clone was seen many times. The antigen is not known. Using immunoSEQ multiplex PCR, the repertoire was profiled, and TCRdb retains in-frame clones only, with some absent. The sample lists over 400,000 clones, roughly 80% occurring once. Whole-study findings and limits: Investigators expected sequencing depth to affect clonotype sharing among donors.

The sequenced material came from PBMCs. This TCR came from a woman in her thirties or forties in good health. Some clones in this sample may be carry-over from other donors' samples.

CDR3 amino acids: CASRPLVTYEQYF. The CDR3, as DNA: TGTGCCAGCAGGCCACTAGTTACCTACGAGCAGTACTTC. The chain couples TRBV27 to TRBJ2-7; a possible D gene is TRBD2 (5 bases). CDR1 is MNHEY and CDR2 is SMNVEV in the germline V gene (reference sequence). The CDR3 length is 13 residues. V was clipped by 6 bases and J by 2 bases, with 11 bases between them.